A selection of T cell receptor beta chains follows, all from one sample in a study of cytotoxic CD8 clonotypes in ibrutinib-treated CLL. This table comes from immunoSEQ multiplex PCR, and its TCRdb copy is limited to in-frame clones, with some not included. The sample contains tens of thousands of clones, 56% of which appear only once. The sequencing here drew on PBMCs, taken after 24 months of ibrutinib treatment. The receptor set was obtained from a human donor with chronic lymphocytic leukemia. CDR3s include the opening cysteine and the closing phenylalanine or tryptophan. The D gene is left open where the match is weak. A row's size may be missing; if present it is once, few, many or a size class.

NA	NA	TRBV5-1	TRBJ2-6	TGCGCCAGCAGCCTGGGCCATACTGACGCCTCTGGGGCCAACGTCCTGACTTTC	CASSLGHTDASGANVLTF
NA	NA	TRBV7-9	TRBJ1-4	TGTGCCAGCAGTGACAATTCGCCTAATGAAAAACTGTTTTTT	CASSDNSPNEKLFF
NA	NA	TRBV6-5	TRBJ1-6	TGTGCCAGCAGTTTAAGTGGTTCACCCCTCCACTTT	CASSLSGSPLHF
NA	TRBD1	TRBV9	TRBJ1-2	TGTGCCAGCAGCGTAGGACAATCGGACAGGCCCACCTTC	CASSVGQSDRPTF
NA	TRBD2	TRBV30	TRBJ2-1	TGTGCCTGGAGGAGAGCGGGAGGGAGGCCACAGGGGGGTGAGCAGTTCTTC	CAWRRAGGRPQGGEQFF
NA	NA	TRBV5-1	TRBJ1-3	TGCGCCAGCAGCTTGGTTTCTGGACCTGGAAACACCATATATTTT	CASSLVSGPGNTIYF
NA	NA	TRBV30	TRBJ2-6	TGTGCCTGGAGTCAATTTGCCCCACCGTCATTCGGGGCCAACGTCCTGACTTTC	CAWSQFAPPSFGANVLTF
few	NA	TRBV6-5	TRBJ2-5	TGTGCCACCCGATCTCCAGGGAGGGAGACCCAGTACTTC	CATRSPGRETQYF
NA	NA	TRBV9	TRBJ2-3	TGTGCCAGCAGCGTCACTAGTAGGGCCCCAGATACGCAGTATTTT	CASSVTSRAPDTQYF
few	TRBD1	TRBV7-2	TRBJ2-5	TGTGCCAGCAGCTTAGACAGGGGGCGCGGGTACCAAGAGACCCAGTACTTC	CASSLDRGRGYQETQYF
NA	TRBD1	TRBV5-1	TRBJ2-1	TGCGCCAGCAGCTTGGTAGGGGGCGCCTACAATGAGCAGTTCTTC	CASSLVGGAYNEQFF
NA	NA	TRBV28	TRBJ2-2	TGTGCCAGCAGGTTCGTGGGCGGGGAGCTGTTTTTT	CASRFVGGELFF
NA	NA	TRBV10-3	TRBJ1-5	TGTGCCATCAGTGAATATAAAGGGGATCAGCCCCAGCATTTT	CAISEYKGDQPQHF
few	TRBD1	TRBV6-5	TRBJ2-4	TGTGCCAGCAGTTTAGACAGGGTGACCAAAAACATTCAGTACTTC	CASSLDRVTKNIQYF
NA	NA	TRBV6-1	TRBJ2-1	TGTGCCAGCAGTGAAGTAGTAATGGCTAGCTACAATGAGCAGTTCTTC	CASSEVVMASYNEQFF
NA	NA	TRBV5-4	TRBJ2-5	TGTGCCAGCAGCCCCAGTGGGGTCCAAGAGACCCAGTACTTC	CASSPSGVQETQYF
NA	NA	TRBV10-3	TRBJ2-7	TGTGCCATCCGTAGTGATCGTCAGAAAAACGAGCAGTACTTC	CAIRSDRQKNEQYF
NA	TRBD1	TRBV29-1	TRBJ2-7	TGCAGCGTTAAATGGGTCACAGGGGGCTTCTACGAGCAGTACTTC	CSVKWVTGGFYEQYF
medium-sized	NA	TRBV9	TRBJ1-6	TGTGCCAGCAGCGTAGGTCCAGAGAATTCACCCCTCCACTTT	CASSVGPENSPLHF
NA	TRBD1	TRBV7-9	TRBJ2-5	TGTGCCAGCAGCCCCTTAACCAGGGGGCAAGTCGGAGAGACCCAGTACTTC	CASSPLTRGQVGETQYF
NA	NA	TRBV5-1	TRBJ2-6	TGCGCCAGCAGCTTGGAGGGGGGCTTCGGGGCCAACGTCCTGACTTTC	CASSLEGGFGANVLTF
few	NA	TRBV2	TRBJ2-1	TGTGCCAGCAGTGTAATGAATGAGCAGTTCTTC	CASSVMNEQFF
many	NA	TRBV18	TRBJ1-6	TGTGCCAGCTCCGACGAAAGTAACAATTCACCCCTCCACTTT	CASSDESNNSPLHF
NA	NA	TRBV5-1	TRBJ2-5	TGCGCCAGCAGCGCAGGCTGGAGGGCGGAAGAGACCCAGTACTTC	CASSAGWRAEETQYF
NA	NA	TRBV27	TRBJ1-6	TGTGCCAGCTTCGACAGGCCTAATTCACCCCTCCACTTT	CASFDRPNSPLHF
few	TRBD2	TRBV11-2	TRBJ2-5	TGTGCCAGCAGCTTAGGGGGTAGCGGGAGCCACCAAGAGACCCAGTACTTC	CASSLGGSGSHQETQYF
few	TRBD1	TRBV5-1	TRBJ2-2	TGCGCCAGCAGCTTGGGGGACAGACGGATAGCCGGGGAGCTGTTTTTT	CASSLGDRRIAGELFF
NA	TRBD1	TRBV7-2	TRBJ1-5	TGTGCCAGCAGCCAGGGGGGGGCCGTTCAGCCCCAGCATTTT	CASSQGGAVQPQHF
many	NA	TRBV7-2	TRBJ2-1	TGTGCCAGCAGCCTTGACTCCTTACAAGGGCAGTTCTTC	CASSLDSLQGQFF
NA	NA	TRBV14	TRBJ2-7	TGTGCCAGCAGCCAAGACCTGTTCTCCTACGAGCAGTACTTC	CASSQDLFSYEQYF
NA	NA	TRBV7-2	TRBJ2-3	TGTGCCAGCTCTGGACGGGTAGATACGCAGTATTTT	CASSGRVDTQYF
many	NA	TRBV5-1	TRBJ2-2	TGCGCCAGCAGGGGAGAAGTACCCGCGAACACCGGGGAGCTGTTTTTT	CASRGEVPANTGELFF
NA	NA	TRBV18	TRBJ2-3	TGTGCCAGCTCACCACTGCCGGATACGCAGTATTTT	CASSPLPDTQYF
few	NA	TRBV28	TRBJ1-2	TGTGCCAGCAGTAAACAGGGCTTGGTCTATGGCTACACCTTC	CASSKQGLVYGYTF
NA	NA	TRBV19	TRBJ1-1	TGTGCCAGTGCAACAGGCTGGGGAATGAACACTGAAGCTTTCTTT	CASATGWGMNTEAFF
NA	NA	TRBV11-3	TRBJ2-3	TGTGCCAGCAGTAAGCTGGCGGGGAGGGATACGCAGTATTTT	CASSKLAGRDTQYF
NA	NA	TRBV28	TRBJ2-7	TGTGCCAGCAGTTTCTTCGGGACACAAACCTACGAGCAGTACTTC	CASSFFGTQTYEQYF
NA	TRBD1	TRBV6-1	TRBJ1-5	TGTGCCAGCAGTGTCGGGACAGGGGGTCAGCCCCAGCATTTT	CASSVGTGGQPQHF
few	NA	TRBV5-1	TRBJ2-1	TGCGCCAGCAGCTTGAGTACAGAGCAGTTCTTC	CASSLSTEQFF
NA	NA	TRBV28	TRBJ1-2	TGTGCCAGCAGTTTTGGGGGGTACGACTACACCTTC	CASSFGGYDYTF